This TCR beta chain was identified during a study of cytomegalovirus exposure and HLA in healthy donors. Study-level results: In an earlier analysis, about 87% or about 30%: the productive usage of most TCR beta V segments. When analyzed later, a missense DCLRE1C variant was found to be linked to TCR beta V- and J-gene trimming.

The PCR was carried out with 60 Vbeta primers and 13 Jbeta primers. Clones were sequenced by immunoSEQ multiplex PCR, and TCRdb holds only the in-frame ones, with some missing. The sample has fewer than 300,000 clones; roughly 85% are singletons. Germline CDR1 is SGHNT and CDR2 is YYREEE (reference sequence). V shed 0 bases, J shed 4 bases, and the junction held 4 bases outside the gene matches. The CDR3 is 16 residues long. As to this clone: Its antigen is unidentified.

Sample: PBMCs. The receptor was isolated from a middle-aged man in good health and CMV-seropositive. The V call is TRBV5-4, the J call TRBJ2-7, with 13 nucleotides matching TRBD2. The CDR3 bases are TGTGCCAGCAGCTTGGAAGGACTAGCGGGAGTATACGAGCAGTACTTC. Its protein is CASSLEGLAGVYEQYF.